The 24 T cell receptor beta chains reported below all come from one sample, sequenced in a study of OX40 agonist ivuxolimab in advanced cancers. Assay: immunoSEQ multiplex PCR; the TCRdb copy retains only in-frame clones and omits some. There are some 35,000 clones in the sample; 60% to 85% occur only once, and around 13% lies in the top ten. The sequencing used CD4+ or CD8+ T cells sorted from blood, collected in a trial of the OX40 agonist ivuxolimab. The receptors were gathered from an adult with an advanced solid tumor such as melanoma, head and neck, liver or kidney cancer.

The V and J genes are TRBV28 and TRBJ2-1; D remains ambiguous. Germline-derived CDR1 and CDR2 are MDHEN and SYDVKM. Trimming removed 5 bases from V and 4 bases from J, with 6 bases in between. CDR3 size: 12 residues. In nucleotides, the CDR3 is TGTGCCAGCAGTAACAGATACAATGAGCAGTTCTTC. As protein: CASSNRYNEQFF. The full variable domain, with the rest looked up from reference TRBV28 and TRBJ2-1, is DVKVTQSSRYLVKRTGEKVFLECVQDMDHENMFWYRQDPGLGLRLIYFSYDVKMKEKGDIPEGYSVSREKKERFSLILESASTNQTSMYLCASSNRYNEQFFGPGTRLTVL.

The sample holds one count of this clone. The V call is TRBV4-3, the J call TRBJ2-7, with D possibly matching TRBD2 (6 bases). The CDR3 is made up of 15 amino acids. The V and J ends lost 0 bases and 3 bases respectively, with 12 bases between them. Germline V gene sequence: CDR1 LGHNA, CDR2 YSLEER. The CDR3 region is CASSQDQVAVYEQYF. CDR3 nucleotides: TGCGCCAGCAGCCAAGATCAGGTAGCGGTCTACGAGCAGTACTTC.

The rearrangement links TRBV29-1 to TRBJ2-3; 7 bases are a match to TRBD2. The CDR3 spans 14 residues. CDR1 is SQVTM and CDR2 is ANQGSEA in the germline V gene. Trimming at V came to 7 bases and at J to 2 bases, leaving 9 bases not matched to a gene. The CDR3 protein is CSALPGLHTDTQYF. The CDR3 bases are TGCAGCGCCTTGCCGGGACTACACACAGATACGCAGTATTTT.

V is TRBV5-1 and J is TRBJ2-7, with unresolved D. This CDR3 is 13 amino acids long. V was trimmed by 5 bases and J by 0 bases, leaving 9 bases between them. Germline V CDR1 and CDR2: SGHRS, YFSETQ. The CDR3 sequence is CASSIDGSYEQYF. CDR3 in DNA: TGCGCCAGCAGTATCGATGGCTCCTACGAGCAGTACTTC.

This sequence joins TRBV19 and TRBJ2-3, with 8 bases aligning to TRBD2. Germline CDR1 and CDR2: LNHDA and SQIVND (reference sequence). CDR3 length: 15 residues. After removal of 1 base from V and 1 base from J, the junction contained 1 base not matched to a gene. CDR3 in DNA: TGTGCCAGTAGTATAGGACTAGCGCGCACAGATACGCAGTATTTT. Encoded protein: CASSIGLARTDTQYF. The entire variable domain, with the rest obtained from reference TRBV19 and TRBJ2-3, is as follows: DGGITQSPKYLFRKEGQNVTLSCEQNLNHDAMYWYRQDPGQGLRLIYYSQIVNDFQKGDIAEGYSVSREKKESFPLTVTSAQKNPTAFYLCASSIGLARTDTQYFGPGTRLTVL.

The chain links TRBV6-1 to TRBJ2-7; TRBD2 is a possible D gene (6 bases). V was pared by 6 bases and J by 1 base, with 10 bases between. This CDR3 region has 13 residues. CDR1 and CDR2 from the germline V gene are MNHNS and SASEGT. The CDR3 here is CASRLAKSYEQYF. The DNA of the CDR3 is TGTGCCAGCAGACTAGCAAAATCCTACGAGCAGTACTTC.

The CDR3 DNA is TGTGCCAGCAGCAAGACTAGCGGGACCCACGAGCAGTACTTC. Translated, it gives CASSKTSGTHEQYF. The chain recombines TRBV27 with TRBJ2-7; 11 bases are shared with TRBD2. V dropped 6 bases and J dropped 5; count of bases not matched to a gene: 6. The V gene's germline CDR1 is MNHEY and CDR2 SMNVEV (reference sequence). There are 14 residues in the CDR3.

V usage is TRBV9 and J usage is TRBJ2-2, with TRBD2 matching 9 bases. This CDR3 contains 16 residues. Germline-derived CDR1 and CDR2 are SGDLS and YYNGEE. The V segment lost 0 bases and the J segment 5 bases; nucleotides outside the gene matches: 5. The CDR3 nucleotides are TGTGCCAGCAGCGTAGAGTCTAGCGGGAATACCGGGGAGCTGTTTTTT. It specifies CASSVESSGNTGELFF.

The chain joins TRBV5-1 to TRBJ2-1; D is uncertain. The CDR3 runs to 16 residues. V lost 0 bases to trimming and J lost 0 bases, with 10 bases between them. Germline assignment: CDR1 SGHRS and CDR2 YFSETQ. The CDR3 DNA sequence: TGCGCCAGCAGCTTGGTTGCCGGATTCTCCTACAATGAGCAGTTCTTC. Translation: CASSLVAGFSYNEQFF.

This chain connects TRBV28 to TRBJ1-2; D remains unclear. The length of the CDR3 is 12 residues. Trimming shortened V by 5 bases and J by 8 bases, and 12 bases separated the two germline ends. The germline V gene encodes CDR1 MDHEN and CDR2 SYDVKM. Here the CDR3 reads CASSQAGRGYTF. CDR3 bases: TGTGCCAGCAGTCAGGCCGGGAGGGGCTACACCTTC.

The chain has TRBV7-2 and TRBJ2-4; D unresolved. CDR3 size: 14 residues. V lost 2 bases and J 0 bases, leaving 5 bases between the germline ends. The germline V gene has CDR1 SGHTA and CDR2 FQGNSA. The CDR3 DNA reads TGTGCCAGCAGCTTACAGATAGCCAAAAACATTCAGTACTTC. It is translated as CASSLQIAKNIQYF.

This clone was counted a single time. The chain uses TRBV10-1 and TRBJ2-7, with no clear D. The V gene lost 8 bases and the J gene lost 2 bases, with 10 bases spanning the gap. From germline, CDR1 is WNHNN and CDR2 SYGVQD (reference sequence). The CDR3 runs to 12 residues. Here the CDR3 reads CASGSGPYEQYF. The DNA for the CDR3 is TGCGCCAGCGGATCCGGGCCCTACGAGCAGTACTTC.

CDR3 in DNA: TGTGCCACCAGCACAAGCGGGGACCCCTCCTACAATGAGCAGTTCTTC. Its translation is CATSTSGDPSYNEQFF. The rearrangement joins TRBV15 to TRBJ2-1, with 7 nucleotides matching TRBD2. The CDR3 is 16 amino acids. Losses at the gene ends were 4 bases for V and 0 bases for J; bases not matched to a gene: 6. From germline, CDR1 is LNHNV and CDR2 YYDKDF (reference sequence). The variable domain in full, with the rest retrieved from reference TRBV15 and TRBJ2-1, is DAMVIQNPRYQVTQFGKPVTLSCSQTLNHNVMYWYQQKSSQAPKLLFHYYDKDFNNEADTPDNFQSRRPNTSFCFLDIRSPGLGDTAMYLCATSTSGDPSYNEQFFGPGTRLTVL.

The chain is built from TRBV2 and TRBJ1-3; D gene uncertain. The germline V gene has CDR1 SNHLY and CDR2 FYNNEI. Trimming stripped 4 bases from V and 2 bases from J, with 12 bases between. The CDR3 covers 15 residues. This CDR3 is CASSGGIQPGNTIYF. CDR3 in DNA: TGTGCCAGCAGTGGAGGGATTCAACCTGGAAACACCATATATTTT.

This clone has just one count. This rearrangement joins TRBV19 to TRBJ1-2; no firm D call. V was shortened by 1 base and J by 4 bases, with 7 bases between the two germline ends. Germline CDR1 reads LNHDA; CDR2 reads SQIVND (reference sequence). The CDR3 totals 13 residues. The DNA of the CDR3 is TGTGCCAGTAGTATAGTTTCAGGCTATGGCTACACCTTC. Its translation: CASSIVSGYGYTF. The whole variable domain, remainder taken from reference TRBV19 and TRBJ1-2, is DGGITQSPKYLFRKEGQNVTLSCEQNLNHDAMYWYRQDPGQGLRLIYYSQIVNDFQKGDIAEGYSVSREKKESFPLTVTSAQKNPTAFYLCASSIVSGYGYTFGSGTRLTVV.

The CDR3 spells CSVEGQQNTEAFF. DNA of the CDR3: TGCAGCGTTGAAGGCCAGCAGAACACTGAAGCTTTCTTT. V usage is TRBV29-1 and J usage is TRBJ1-1; unclear D gene. V lost 1 base and J 1 base, leaving 7 bases between the germline ends. Germline V CDR1 and CDR2: SQVTM, ANQGSEA. The CDR3 has 13 residues.

This chain joins TRBV7-2 and TRBJ1-2; 7 bases match TRBD1. Losses at the gene ends were 1 base for V and 4 bases for J; bases not matched to a gene: 9. Germline CDR1 reads SGHTA; CDR2 reads FQGNSA. The CDR3 sequence is 16 residues long. The CDR3 nucleotides are TGTGCCAGCAGCTTAGGACTCGGACAGGTCCTCTATGGCTACACCTTC. Amino acid sequence: CASSLGLGQVLYGYTF.

V is TRBV19 and J is TRBJ1-5; TRBD1 aligns across 7 bases. Germline V gives CDR1 LNHDA, CDR2 SQIVND (reference sequence). After removal of 5 bases from V and 0 bases from J, the junction contained 10 bases not matched to a gene. There are 17 residues in the CDR3. DNA for the CDR3: TGTGCCAGTAGTCGAAGGGGGGACAGCCATAGCAATCAGCCCCAGCATTTT. Translation: CASSRRGDSHSNQPQHF.

The rearrangement joins TRBV18 to TRBJ1-2; D gene unclear. This CDR3 comprises 12 residues. Germline V gene data show CDR1 as KGHSH and CDR2 as LQKENI. V lost 3 bases, J lost 5 bases, and 7 bases lay in between. In DNA form, the CDR3 reads TGTGCCAGCTCACCGGAAGAGTATGGCTACACCTTC. This sequence encodes CASSPEEYGYTF.

CDR3 sequence: CASSLEGLAGKNEQFF. The DNA of the CDR3 is TGCGCCAGCAGCTTGGAGGGACTAGCGGGGAAGAATGAGCAGTTCTTC. The chain links TRBV5-1 to TRBJ2-1; the match to TRBD2 covers 13 bases. J was trimmed by 7 bases and V by 0 bases; bases with no gene match: 4. Germline-derived CDR1 and CDR2 are SGHRS and YFSETQ. CDR3 length: 16 amino acids. The entire variable domain, with the rest obtained from reference TRBV5-1 and TRBJ2-1, is as follows: KAGVTQTPRYLIKTRGQQVTLSCSPISGHRSVSWYQQTPGQGLQFLFEYFSETQRNKGNFPGRFSGRQFSNSRSEMNVSTLELGDSALYLCASSLEGLAGKNEQFFGPGTRLTVL.

The gene calls are TRBV19 and TRBJ2-2; D is unresolved. Germline lookup yields CDR1 LNHDA and CDR2 SQIVND (reference sequence). The CDR3 runs 14 residues. V was trimmed by 1 base and J by 1 base, leaving 4 bases between them. The CDR3 bases are TGTGCCAGTAGTATAGTAGTGAACACCGGGGAGCTGTTTTTT. Protein sequence: CASSIVVNTGELFF.

V is TRBV2 and J is TRBJ1-1; D call uncertain. Trimming removed 3 bases from V and 2 bases from J, with 4 bases in between. CDR3 length: 12 residues. Germline V CDR1 and CDR2: SNHLY, FYNNEI. CDR3 in amino acids: CASSDPNTEAFF. CDR3 in DNA: TGTGCCAGCAGTGATCCCAACACTGAAGCTTTCTTT.

The chain is built from TRBV29-1 and TRBJ1-2, with 9 bases identical to TRBD1. The germline V gene has CDR1 SQVTM and CDR2 ANQGSEA. This CDR3 region has 12 residues. Trimming took 4 bases from V and 6 from J; bases not matched to a gene: 3. CDR3 sequence (DNA): TGCAGCGTTGGCCGGACAGGGGATGGCTACACCTTC. Translated, it gives CSVGRTGDGYTF.

The rearrangement uses TRBV29-1 and TRBJ2-1; 7 bases align to TRBD2. The V gene end was trimmed by 4 bases and the J gene end by 6 bases; junction bases not matched to a gene: 6. CDR3 length: 13 residues. Germline CDR1 SQVTM, CDR2 ANQGSEA. For the CDR3, the DNA is TGCAGCGTTGTTAGACTAGCACTCAATGAGCAGTTCTTC. It codes for CSVVRLALNEQFF.